Listed below are T cell receptor beta chains from one sample, sequenced in a study of blood T cells in healthy people across ages. TCRdb reprocessed the 5' RACE reads with MiXCR, giving one entry per CDR3 protein. The data show about 1.7 million distinct CDR3 sequences, with 28% seen just once and around 7.7% held by the top ten. Sequenced input: blood. The receptor set was obtained from a woman aged 25 to 39 in good health. The CDR3 runs from the conserved cysteine through the conserved F or W. D genes are given only for firm matches. Clone size is stated in some rows and not others, as once, few, many or a class when expanded.

size	D	V	J	DNA	CDR3
NA	TRBD2	TRBV12-5	TRBJ2-1	TGTGCTAGTGGTTTGAGGTCTAGCGGGAGGGCCGGCTACGAGCAGTTCTTC	CASGLRSSGRAGYEQFF
NA	NA	TRBV2	TRBJ2-7	TGTGCCAGCTCCCAGGAAAGCGTAAACGAGCAGTACTTC	CASSQESVNEQYF
NA	NA	TRBV7-2	TRBJ2-7	TGTGCCAGCAGCCGGATCGGGACCGCGAGCTCCTACGAGCAGTACTTC	CASSRIGTASSYEQYF
NA	NA	TRBV6-2/TRBV6-3	TRBJ2-4	TGTGCCAGCAGTTCGTCCGCGACACTTTACGAGAAGTACTTC	CASSSSATLYEKYF
NA	TRBD1	TRBV5-1	TRBJ1-6	TGCGCCAGCAGCGATGAGACAGGGCTCGGTTCACCCCTCCACTTT	CASSDETGLGSPLHF
once	NA	TRBV20-1	TRBJ2-1	TGCAGTGCTAGAGAAGGACAGCGGCGGCAGTTCTTC	CSAREGQRRQFF
NA	NA	TRBV21-1	TRBJ2-1	TGTGCCAGCAGCAAAGGGGTGCGGCCCCACTCCTACAATGAGCAGGTCTTC	CASSKGVRPHSYNEQVF
NA	TRBD2	TRBV3-1	TRBJ2-5	TGTGCCAGCAGCTACACTCGGGGGGTGGAGAAGACCCAGTACTTC	CASSYTRGVEKTQYF
few	NA	TRBV5-5	TRBJ2-3	TGTGCCAGCAGATACGGGAGCACAGATACGCAGTATTTT	CASRYGSTDTQYF
few	NA	TRBV4-3	TRBJ1-1	TGCGCCAGCAGCCAAGAGAGGGGCTACAGGCGAGCTTTCTTT	CASSQERGYRRAFF
NA	NA	TRBV7-9	TRBJ2-5	TGTGCCAGCAACTTAGAGGGCGGGCTAGCCTACCAAGAGACCCAGTACTTC	CASNLEGGLAYQETQYF
NA	NA	TRBV12-3/TRBV12-4	TRBJ1-2	TGTGCCAGCAGTACGAGGGGTGGCGGTGGACGGGGCTACACCTTC	CASSTRGGGGRGYTF
NA	NA	TRBV12-3/TRBV12-4	TRBJ2-5	TGTGCCAGCAGACAACAAGAGTCCCAGTACTTC	CASRQQESQYF
few	NA	TRBV5-1	TRBJ1-1	TGCGCCAGCAGCTATCAGGACGGCACTGAAGCTTTCTTT	CASSYQDGTEAFF
NA	NA	TRBV29-1	TRBJ2-7	TGCAGCGTCTACAGGAGCAACGAGCAGTACTTC	CSVYRSNEQYF
NA	NA	TRBV6-5	TRBJ1-1	TGTGCCAGCAGTTTCTGGGACAATGAAGCTTTCTTT	CASSFWDNEAFF
many	TRBD2	TRBV10-1	TRBJ2-3	TGCGCCAGCAGTAAAGATACGGGACTAGTCTATACGCAGTATTTT	CASSKDTGLVYTQYF
many	NA	TRBV4-1	TRBJ2-7	TGCGCCAGCAGCCAAGAAGTAGCCATTCGCGAGCAGTACTTC	CASSQEVAIREQYF
NA	NA	TRBV20-1	TRBJ1-4	TGCAGTGCCCCGGGAATAGATAAAGAAAAACGGTTTTTT	CSAPGIDKEKRFF
many	NA	TRBV29-1	TRBJ2-2	TGCAGCGTTGTAGGTGTCGGGAACACCGGGGAGCTGTTTTTT	CSVVGVGNTGELFF
few	NA	TRBV19	TRBJ2-1	TGTGCCAGTAGTATAGGACTCCACCCTTACAATGAGCAGTTCTTC	CASSIGLHPYNEQFF
few	TRBD2	TRBV12-5	TRBJ2-3	TGTGCTAGTGGTTTGAGGGGACTAGCGACAGATACGCAGTATTTT	CASGLRGLATDTQYF
NA	TRBD1	TRBV10-1	TRBJ2-5	TGCGCCAGCGGGGACAGGGGCATGGAGACCCAGTACTTC	CASGDRGMETQYF
few	TRBD2	TRBV5-1	TRBJ2-5	TGCGCCAGCAGCTTGGGCCTAGCGGGAGGGCCTGATGAGACCCAGTACTTC	CASSLGLAGGPDETQYF
many	NA	TRBV5-5	TRBJ2-7	TGTGCCAGCAGCTTGGAAGGAGTTAGCTACTACGAGCAGTACTTC	CASSLEGVSYYEQYF
few	TRBD2	TRBV20-1	TRBJ2-3	TGCAGTGCTACAGAACTAGCGGGTGATACGCAGTATTTT	CSATELAGDTQYF
NA	TRBD2	TRBV11-2	TRBJ2-2	TGTGCCAGCAGCTTAGATCTTGCTAGCGGGAGGGCCCACACCGGGGAGCTGTTTTTT	CASSLDLASGRAHTGELFF
few	NA	TRBV11-2	TRBJ2-7	TGTGCCAGCAGCTTATCGTTGGACAACGAGCAGTACTTC	CASSLSLDNEQYF
NA	NA	TRBV20-1	TRBJ2-7	TGCAGTGCTACCCGACAGCCGTCCTACGAGCAGTACTTC	CSATRQPSYEQYF
many	NA	TRBV2	TRBJ2-7	TGTGCCAGCAGTGAAGGAACGGAGAAGCAGTACTTC	CASSEGTEKQYF
NA	TRBD1	TRBV6-6	TRBJ2-7	TGTGCCAGCAGTTTACTCGGACAGGGGGAAGGCGAGCAGTACTTC	CASSLLGQGEGEQYF
NA	NA	TRBV5-1	TRBJ2-1	TGCGCCAGCAGCTTGGAACCAGAAATTAACAATGAGCAGTTCTTC	CASSLEPEINNEQFF
many	TRBD1	TRBV20-1	TRBJ2-5	TGCAGTGCTAGGGTGATTCCTGGACAGGGGGCTGGTGAGACCCAGTACTTC	CSARVIPGQGAGETQYF
NA	NA	TRBV6-2/TRBV6-3	TRBJ2-1	TGTGCCAGCAGTTACTCGATCCGTCAGGGCTCCTACAATGAGCAGTTCTTC	CASSYSIRQGSYNEQFF
NA	TRBD1	TRBV12-3/TRBV12-4	TRBJ1-2	TGTGCCGGCAACGGGGACAGGGGGCGAGGTGGCTATACCTTC	CAGNGDRGRGGYTF
few	NA	TRBV24-1	TRBJ1-2	TGTGCCGCGGGGGGCAGGGGCGGCGATGGCTACACCTTC	CAAGGRGGDGYTF